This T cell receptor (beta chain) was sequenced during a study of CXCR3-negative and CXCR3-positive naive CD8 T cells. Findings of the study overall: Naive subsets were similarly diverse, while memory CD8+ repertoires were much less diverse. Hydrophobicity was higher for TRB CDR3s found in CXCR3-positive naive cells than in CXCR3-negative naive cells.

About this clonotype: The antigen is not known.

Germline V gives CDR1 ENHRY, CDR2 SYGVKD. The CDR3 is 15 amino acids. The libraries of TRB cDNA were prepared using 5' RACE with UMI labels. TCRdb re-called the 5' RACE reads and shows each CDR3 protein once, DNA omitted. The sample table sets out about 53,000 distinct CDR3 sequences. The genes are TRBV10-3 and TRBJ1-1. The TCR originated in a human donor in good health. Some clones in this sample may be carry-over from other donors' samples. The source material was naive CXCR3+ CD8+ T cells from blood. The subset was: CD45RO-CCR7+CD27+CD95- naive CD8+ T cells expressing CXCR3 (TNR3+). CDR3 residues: CAIRTDTYMNTEAFF.